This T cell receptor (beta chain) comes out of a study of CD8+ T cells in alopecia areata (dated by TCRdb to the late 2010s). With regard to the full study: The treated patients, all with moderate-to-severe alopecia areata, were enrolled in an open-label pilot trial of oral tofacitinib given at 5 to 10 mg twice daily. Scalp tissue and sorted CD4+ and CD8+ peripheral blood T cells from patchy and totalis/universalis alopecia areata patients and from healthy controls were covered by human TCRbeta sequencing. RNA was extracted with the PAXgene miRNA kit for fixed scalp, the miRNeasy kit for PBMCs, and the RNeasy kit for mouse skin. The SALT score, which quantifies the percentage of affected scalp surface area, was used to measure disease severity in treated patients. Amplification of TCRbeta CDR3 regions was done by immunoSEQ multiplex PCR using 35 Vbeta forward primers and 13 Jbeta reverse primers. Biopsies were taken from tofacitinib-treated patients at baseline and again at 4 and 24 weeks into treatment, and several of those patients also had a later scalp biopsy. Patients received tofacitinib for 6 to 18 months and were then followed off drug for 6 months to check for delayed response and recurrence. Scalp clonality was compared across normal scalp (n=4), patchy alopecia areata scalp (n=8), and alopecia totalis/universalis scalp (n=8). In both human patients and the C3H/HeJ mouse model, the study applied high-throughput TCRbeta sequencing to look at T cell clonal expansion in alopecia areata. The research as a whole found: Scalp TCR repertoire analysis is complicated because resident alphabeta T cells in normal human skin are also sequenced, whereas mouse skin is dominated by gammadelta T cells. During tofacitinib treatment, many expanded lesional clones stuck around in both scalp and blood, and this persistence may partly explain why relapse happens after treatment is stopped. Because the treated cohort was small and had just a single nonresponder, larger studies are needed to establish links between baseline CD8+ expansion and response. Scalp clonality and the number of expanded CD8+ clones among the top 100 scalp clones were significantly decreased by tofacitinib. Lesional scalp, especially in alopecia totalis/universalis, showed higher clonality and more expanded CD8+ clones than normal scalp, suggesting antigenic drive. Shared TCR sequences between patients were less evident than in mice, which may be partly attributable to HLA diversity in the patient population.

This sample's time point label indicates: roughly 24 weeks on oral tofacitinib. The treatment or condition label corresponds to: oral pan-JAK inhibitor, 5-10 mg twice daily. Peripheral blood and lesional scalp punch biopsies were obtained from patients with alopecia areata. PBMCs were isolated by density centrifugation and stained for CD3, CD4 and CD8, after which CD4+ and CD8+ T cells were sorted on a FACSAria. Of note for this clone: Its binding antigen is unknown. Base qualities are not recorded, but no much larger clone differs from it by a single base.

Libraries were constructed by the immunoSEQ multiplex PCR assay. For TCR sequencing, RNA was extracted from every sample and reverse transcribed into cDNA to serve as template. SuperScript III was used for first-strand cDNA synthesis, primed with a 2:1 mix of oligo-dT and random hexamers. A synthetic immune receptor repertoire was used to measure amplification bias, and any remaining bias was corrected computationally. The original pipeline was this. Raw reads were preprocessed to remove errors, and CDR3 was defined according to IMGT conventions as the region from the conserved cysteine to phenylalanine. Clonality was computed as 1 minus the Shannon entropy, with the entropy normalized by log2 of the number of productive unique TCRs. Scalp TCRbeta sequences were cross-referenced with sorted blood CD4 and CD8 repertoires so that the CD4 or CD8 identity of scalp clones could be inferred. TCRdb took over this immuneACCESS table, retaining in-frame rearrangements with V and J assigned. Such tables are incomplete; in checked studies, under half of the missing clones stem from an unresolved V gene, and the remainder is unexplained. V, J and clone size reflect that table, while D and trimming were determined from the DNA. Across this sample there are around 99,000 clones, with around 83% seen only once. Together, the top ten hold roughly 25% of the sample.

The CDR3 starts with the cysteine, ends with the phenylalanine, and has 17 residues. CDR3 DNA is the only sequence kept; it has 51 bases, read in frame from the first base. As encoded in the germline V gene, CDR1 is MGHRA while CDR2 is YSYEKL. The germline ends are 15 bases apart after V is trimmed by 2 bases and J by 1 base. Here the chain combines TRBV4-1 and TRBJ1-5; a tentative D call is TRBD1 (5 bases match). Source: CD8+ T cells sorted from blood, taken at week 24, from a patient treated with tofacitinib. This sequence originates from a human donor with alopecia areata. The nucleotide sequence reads TGCGCCAGCAGCCAAACCGCTGGGCAGGGCAGCAATCAGCCCCAGCATTTT. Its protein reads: CASSQTAGQGSNQPQHF.